Listed below are T cell receptor beta chains from one sample, sequenced in a study of sequential checkpoint blockade in melanoma. TCRdb's copy holds only in-frame clones and misses some; the assay was immunoSEQ multiplex PCR. The table has 3,500 to 4,500 clones, around a third seen once. This sample comprised tumor tissue (inferred from file names), obtained from a patient given nivolumab and ipilimumab in sequence. The receptors come from a human donor with melanoma. Both conserved end residues are part of each CDR3. Each record gives: D gene, clone size, J gene, V gene, CDR3 DNA, CDR3 protein. The D gene is left open where the match is weak. Expanded clones are given a class, and other clones once, few, many or no size at all.

>TRBD2|NA|TRBJ2-3|TRBV28
TGTGCCAGCAGTTCCTACCTAGCGGGACGCACAGATACGCAGTATTTT
CASSSYLAGRTDTQYF
>NA|NA|TRBJ2-3|TRBV15
TGTGCCACCAGCGCCCAAACGATAAGCACAGATACGCAGTATTTT
CATSAQTISTDTQYF
>NA|once|TRBJ1-2|TRBV19
TGTGCCAGTAGTATACAGGGCCCGCGGACCTTC
CASSIQGPRTF
>NA|NA|TRBJ2-2|TRBV6-8
TGTGCCATTCCAGGGGGGGCAGGGGTGAACACCGGGGAGCTGTTTTTT
CAIPGGAGVNTGELFF
>NA|NA|TRBJ1-4|TRBV28
TGTGCCTGCTGCCGGGCAACTAATGAAAAACTGTTTTTT
CACCRATNEKLFF
>TRBD2|once|TRBJ2-3|TRBV6-8
TGTGCCATCAAAGACGGGAGGGCTGGAGATACGCAGTATTTT
CAIKDGRAGDTQYF
>NA|few|TRBJ1-1|TRBV9
TGTGCCAGCAGCGTGGACGGAGCGAACACTGAAGCTTTCTTT
CASSVDGANTEAFF
>NA|NA|TRBJ2-1|TRBV9
TGTGCCAGCAGCGCCTTAGCGAGGGCCCGGGGTGAGCAGTTCTTC
CASSALARARGEQFF
>NA|NA|TRBJ1-5|TRBV6-8
TGTGCCATCTCCCGGCAGGGGCAAGGTCAGCCCCAGCATTTT
CAISRQGQGQPQHF
>TRBD2|NA|TRBJ2-1|TRBV7-2
TGTGCCAGCAGGCCAGCGGGAGGGGGCTCCTACAATGAGCAGTTCTTC
CASRPAGGGSYNEQFF
>NA|NA|TRBJ2-5|TRBV19
TGTGCCAGTAGTATAGTCAGGGAGGTTGGAGAGACCCAGTACTTC
CASSIVREVGETQYF
>NA|NA|TRBJ1-1|TRBV10-2
TGCGCCAGCAGTTCAGGGTTGCAGTACACTGAAGCTTTCTTT
CASSSGLQYTEAFF
>TRBD2|NA|TRBJ2-3|TRBV15
TGTGCCACCAGCAGAGATCGGGGGAGGGGCACAGATACGCAGTATTTT
CATSRDRGRGTDTQYF
>NA|NA|TRBJ2-2|TRBV5-1
TGCGCCAGCAGCTGGATGACAGAGAACACCGGGGAGCTGTTTTTT
CASSWMTENTGELFF
>NA|NA|TRBJ2-1|TRBV19
TGTGCCAGTAGATCCGGGAACAATGAGCAGTTCTTC
CASRSGNNEQFF
>NA|few|TRBJ1-1|TRBV1
TGCGCCAGCAGCCAAAGCAGCATGGGCCGAAACACTGAAGCTTTCTTT
CASSQSSMGRNTEAFF
>TRBD1|many|TRBJ2-7|TRBV11-3
TGTGCCAGCAGCTTAACTGGACAGGCCTACGAGCAGTACTTC
CASSLTGQAYEQYF
>NA|few|TRBJ1-1|TRBV6-8
TGTGCCATCAACCGAATCGGGGGGGACACTGAAGCTTTCTTT
CAINRIGGDTEAFF
>NA|few|TRBJ2-3|TRBV18
TGTGCCAGCTCACCGTCTGGACAGTCCAGCACAGATACGCAGTATTTT
CASSPSGQSSTDTQYF
>NA|NA|TRBJ2-5|TRBV4-1
TGCGCCAGCAGCCGGCTGGGGGGACAAGAGACCCAGTACTTC
CASSRLGGQETQYF
>NA|few|TRBJ1-1|TRBV19
TGTGCCAGTAGTTTGTCCCGGGGGGCTCACACTGAAGCTTTCTTT
CASSLSRGAHTEAFF
>NA|few|TRBJ1-4|TRBV11-3
TGTGCCAGCAGCCCCGACGGAAGGGGACGTGAAAAACTGTTTTTT
CASSPDGRGREKLFF
>NA|NA|TRBJ1-1|TRBV18
TGTGCCAGCTCACCCAGTAAAGACAGAGAAGCTTTCTTT
CASSPSKDREAFF
>TRBD1|large|TRBJ1-1|TRBV11-3
TGTGCCAGCAGCTCCACCTTGGACAGGGTTAACACTGAAGCTTTCTTT
CASSSTLDRVNTEAFF
>NA|NA|TRBJ2-3|TRBV7-5
TGTGCCAGCAGCTTAGGACGGACTAGCTCAGATACGCAGTATTTT
CASSLGRTSSDTQYF
>TRBD1|NA|TRBJ2-4|TRBV7-4
TGTGCCAGCAGCCCGGACAGGGGGGACATTCAGTACTTC
CASSPDRGDIQYF
>TRBD2|NA|TRBJ2-1|TRBV28
TGTGCCAGCAGCCAACCAGGACTAGTGCTCAATGAGCAGTTCTTC
CASSQPGLVLNEQFF
>NA|few|TRBJ2-1|TRBV28
TGTGCCAGCAGTTTAAGTACGGGTGAGCAGTTCTTC
CASSLSTGEQFF
>NA|NA|TRBJ2-5|TRBV10-3
TGTGCCATCAGTGAGCCGAACCTAGCCGGGGTGCGGGAGACCCAGTACTTC
CAISEPNLAGVRETQYF
>NA|NA|TRBJ1-4|TRBV5-1
TGCGCCAGCAGCGGTGGAGGGACTGGGAGAACTAATGAAAAACTGTTTTTT
CASSGGGTGRTNEKLFF
>NA|few|TRBJ1-1|TRBV16
TGTGCCAGCAGCCAATCGATCTCTGAAGCTTTCTTT
CASSQSISEAFF
>NA|few|TRBJ2-5|TRBV29-1
TGCAGCGGGGGGTCGGGGGCCAGGGAGACCCAGTACTTC
CSGGSGARETQYF
>NA|few|TRBJ2-7|TRBV28
TGTGCCAGCAGACCGGGAGAACCCTCCTACGAGCAGTACTTC
CASRPGEPSYEQYF
>NA|NA|TRBJ2-1|TRBV28
TGTGCCAGCAGACTGCCGGGGACACTATACAATGAGCAGTTCTTC
CASRLPGTLYNEQFF
>NA|NA|TRBJ2-2|TRBV10-2
TGCGCCAGCAGTGAGGGAATACTAGGGGAGGGGGAGCTGTTTTTT
CASSEGILGEGELFF
>TRBD2|NA|TRBJ2-1|TRBV6-1
TGTGCCAGCAGTGAAGCGCACCTAGCGGAGTGGGGTGAGCAGTTCTTC
CASSEAHLAEWGEQFF
>NA|few|TRBJ1-4|TRBV11-3
TGTGCCAGCAGCTCACTTAAGGGCTTAACTAATGAAAAACTGTTTTTT
CASSSLKGLTNEKLFF
>TRBD1|medium-sized|TRBJ2-5|TRBV18
TGTGCCAGCTCACCACGGGACAGGGGGATCCAAGAGACCCAGTACTTC
CASSPRDRGIQETQYF
>NA|medium-sized|TRBJ1-5|TRBV6-8
TGTGCCAGCAGTGCGACAGTGAATCAGCCCCAGCATTTT
CASSATVNQPQHF
>NA|NA|TRBJ2-3|TRBV29-1
TGCAGCGTGCTGGCGAGGCATCGGCCGCCGCAGTATTTT
CSVLARHRPPQYF